A single sample gave rise to the 10 T cell receptor beta chains below, sequenced in a study of cytomegalovirus exposure and HLA in healthy donors. The PCR ran on 60 Vbeta and 13 Jbeta primers. Only in-frame clones appear in the TCRdb table, and some are missing; sequencing was by immunoSEQ multiplex PCR. The sample contains 85,000 to 130,000 clones, around three quarters of which appear only once. The specimen sequenced was PBMCs. The receptors derive from a female donor in good health and CMV-seropositive.

The chain's CDR3 is CASSWGLAGGNNEQFF. CDR3 DNA: TGCGCCAGCAGCTGGGGACTAGCGGGAGGGAACAATGAGCAGTTCTTC. The V call is TRBV5-1, the J call TRBJ2-1; 16 bases line up with TRBD2. This CDR3 has 16 amino acids. V dropped 3 bases and J dropped 5; count of bases not matched to a gene: 2. The germline gives CDR1 SGHRS, CDR2 YFSETQ.

The J gene is TRBJ1-2, the V gene TRBV6-1; the D is unclear. The CDR3 is 14 amino acids. Trimming stripped 6 bases from V and 6 bases from J, with 17 bases between. The germline V gene has CDR1 MNHNS and CDR2 SASEGT. This CDR3 reads CASRLTGGNNGYTF. The DNA of the CDR3 is TGTGCCAGCAGATTGACGGGAGGGAACAATGGCTACACCTTC.

V usage is TRBV7-8 and J usage is TRBJ1-2; TRBD1 agrees at 7 bases. Unmatched junction bases numbered 3, after V lost 5 bases and J lost 6 bases. Looked up from germline, CDR1 is SGHVS and CDR2 is FQNEAQ. This CDR3 has 12 amino acids. The CDR3 here is CASSRQGDGYTF. As DNA, the CDR3 is TGTGCCAGCAGCCGCCAGGGGGATGGCTACACCTTC.

The chain employs TRBV23-1 and TRBJ1-3, with D uncertain. TRBV23-1 carries the ORF label, with uncertain function. V was cut by 9 bases and J by 0 bases, with 6 bases left in between. The CDR3 covers 12 residues. The CDR3 loop is CARRRSGNTIYF. CDR3 DNA sequence: TGCGCCAGGAGGCGCTCTGGAAACACCATATATTTT.

The rearrangement uses TRBV4-3 and TRBJ1-5; the D gene is possibly TRBD1 (5 bases). Germline-derived CDR1 and CDR2 are LGHNA and YSLEER. Trimming removed 0 bases from V and 8 bases from J, with 11 bases in between. The CDR3 runs 14 residues. The CDR3 region has the DNA TGCGCCAGCAGCCAAGAAAGGGGCAGGGAGCCCCAGCATTTT. Protein: CASSQERGREPQHF.

V usage is TRBV6-6 and J usage is TRBJ2-7, with D tentatively TRBD1 (5 bases). Germline CDR1 reads MNHNY; CDR2 reads SVGAGI (reference sequence). Trimming left V 2 bases short and J 2 bases short, with 10 bases between. The CDR3 has 14 amino acids. The CDR3 region has the DNA TGTGCCAGCAGTTACCCTGGCAGGGCCTACGAGCAGTACTTC. Amino acid sequence: CASSYPGRAYEQYF.

V and J are TRBV14 and TRBJ2-3, with D tentatively TRBD2 (5 bases). V lost 8 bases to trimming and J lost 7 bases, with 10 bases between them. The CDR3 is 11 residues long. Germline CDR1 SGHDN, CDR2 FVKESK. The CDR3 is CASRRGHTQYF. The DNA for the CDR3 is TGTGCCAGCCGCCGAGGGCATACGCAGTATTTT.

V is TRBV2 and J is TRBJ1-5; no clear D gene. Trimming cost V 3 bases and J 2 bases, with 11 bases left between them. Germline CDR1 is SNHLY and CDR2 is FYNNEI. The CDR3 loop spans 15 amino acids. The DNA for the CDR3 is TGTGCCAGCAGTGATGCATGGAGTCGCAATCAGCCCCAGCATTTT. Translating it yields CASSDAWSRNQPQHF. Drawing the rest from reference TRBV2 and TRBJ1-5, the complete variable domain is EPEVTQTPSHQVTQMGQEVILRCVPISNHLYFYWYRQILGQKVEFLVSFYNNEISEKSEIFDDQFSVERPDGSNFTLKIRSTKLEDSAMYFCASSDAWSRNQPQHFGDGTRLSIL.

V gene TRBV19 combines with J gene TRBJ2-2; 10 bases line up with TRBD1. With V trimmed by 6 bases and J by 4 bases, 2 bases remained unmatched. CDR3 length: 14 amino acids. Germline loops: CDR1 LNHDA, CDR2 SQIVND (reference sequence). DNA for the CDR3: TGTGCCAGTAGAGGGACAGGGGCCACCGGGGAGCTGTTTTTT. It encodes CASRGTGATGELFF.

This clone was recorded once. This rearrangement joins TRBV19 to TRBJ1-1; D gene uncertain. Trimming removed 6 bases at V and 0 bases at J, with 8 bases between. The CDR3 contains 13 residues. Per germline, CDR1 LNHDA and CDR2 SQIVND (reference sequence). CDR3 region: CASSNKMNTEAFF. The CDR3 DNA reads as TGTGCCAGTAGCAACAAAATGAACACTGAAGCTTTCTTT.